Listed here are 5 T cell receptor beta chains from one sample, sequenced in a study of T cell changes during pregnancy in multiple sclerosis. Method: immunoSEQ multiplex PCR; TCRdb's copy keeps in-frame clones and lacks some. The sample contains under 75,000 clones, approximately 95% of which appear only once. Sequences were derived from CD8+ T cells from peripheral blood mononuclear cells, sampled in the second trimester of pregnancy. Receptor source: a female donor with multiple sclerosis, enrolled in a pregnancy study.

The chain recombines TRBV10-2 with TRBJ1-2; TRBD1 matches 7 bases. The CDR3 is made up of 15 amino acids. The germline V gene encodes CDR1 WSHSY and CDR2 SAAADI. V lost 0 bases to trimming and J lost 4 bases; unmatched junction nucleotides: 5. The CDR3: CASSESIGGFYGYTF. The CDR3 DNA reads TGCGCCAGCAGTGAGTCGATAGGGGGCTTCTATGGCTACACCTTC.

The chain employs TRBV7-9 and TRBJ2-4; a possible D gene is TRBD2 (5 bases). Per the germline V gene, CDR1 is SEHNR and CDR2 is FQNEAQ (reference sequence). V dropped 4 bases and J dropped 3 bases, with 16 bases sitting between them. The CDR3 has 16 residues. The CDR3 region is CASSSTDQAVKNIQYF. In DNA form, the CDR3 reads TGTGCCAGCAGCTCCACGGACCAAGCGGTCAAAAACATTCAGTACTTC.

A single count supports this clone. V is TRBV5-3 and J is TRBJ2-3; perhaps TRBD1 as D (6 bases). TRBV5-3 is reported as an ORF; its role is uncertain. V was clipped by 4 bases and J by 6 bases, with 15 bases between them. The CDR3 covers 14 residues. This CDR3 is CARSPTGKLDTQYF. In DNA form, the CDR3 reads TGTGCCAGAAGCCCGACAGGTAAATTGGATACGCAGTATTTT.

J is TRBJ1-1 and V is TRBV4-1; maybe TRBD1 (6 bases). CDR1 MGHRA and CDR2 YSYEKL come from the germline V gene. The germline V and J ends were trimmed by 0 bases and 11 bases, with 16 bases remaining between them. The CDR3 length is 14 residues. DNA for the CDR3: TGCGCCAGCAGCCAAGAAGACAGGAGCCGTAAGGCTTTCTTT. Residues: CASSQEDRSRKAFF.

The chain joins TRBV30 to TRBJ1-1, with a possible D match to TRBD1 (5 bases). Germline values: CDR1 GTSNPN, CDR2 SVGIG (reference sequence). The CDR3 contains 14 residues. V shed 0 bases and J shed 7 bases, with 15 bases lying between them. The CDR3: CAWSVFNPRGEAFF. DNA for the CDR3: TGTGCCTGGAGTGTATTCAATCCTAGGGGTGAAGCTTTCTTT.